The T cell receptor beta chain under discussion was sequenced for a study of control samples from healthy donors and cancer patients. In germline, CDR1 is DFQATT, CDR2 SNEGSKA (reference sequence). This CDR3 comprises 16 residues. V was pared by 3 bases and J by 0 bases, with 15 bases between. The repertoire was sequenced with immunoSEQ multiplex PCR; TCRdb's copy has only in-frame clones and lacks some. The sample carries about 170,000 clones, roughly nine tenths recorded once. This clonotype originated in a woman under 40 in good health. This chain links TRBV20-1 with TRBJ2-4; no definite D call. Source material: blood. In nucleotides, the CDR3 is TGCAGTGCTAGTTCGCAGACCTCAATAGCCAAAAACATTCAGTACTTC. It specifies CSASSQTSIAKNIQYF.